A selection of T cell receptor beta chains follows, all from one sample in a study of cytomegalovirus exposure and HLA in healthy donors. Clones were sequenced by immunoSEQ multiplex PCR, and TCRdb holds only the in-frame ones, with some missing. The sample has 120,000 to 150,000 clones, almost 80% seen once. The sequencing sample was made of PBMCs. These receptors came from a woman aged 40 to 55 in good health and CMV-seropositive. Each CDR3 is given with its conserved first and last residue. The D gene is left open where the match is weak. Size values are once, few and many counts, or a class for expanded clones, and some rows have none.

>15|once|TRBV5-1|TRBJ2-7|TRBD2
TGCGCCAGCAGCCCCGAGCGGGGGGAGCCTTCGAAGCAGTACTTC
CASSPERGEPSKQYF
>14|.|TRBV6-5|TRBJ1-5|.
TGTGCCAGCAGTGAAGGGGTATTGGGACAGCCCCAGCATTTT
CASSEGVLGQPQHF
>15|once|TRBV6-5|TRBJ1-5|.
TGTGCCAGCAGTTACTGGGGAGGTGGGGGTCAGCCCCAGCATTTT
CASSYWGGGGQPQHF
>16|.|TRBV5-6|TRBJ2-2|.
TGTGCCAGCAGCTTGCAGGGCTCGGAGATGAGCGGGGAGCTGTTTTTT
CASSLQGSEMSGELFF
>15|few|TRBV7-2|TRBJ1-3|.
TGTGCCAGCAGCTTAACCCCGGGGACTGGAAACACCATATATTTT
CASSLTPGTGNTIYF
>13|once|TRBV9|TRBJ1-1|.
TGTGCCAGCAGCGGGGCCGTGAACACTGAAGCTTTCTTT
CASSGAVNTEAFF
>14|.|TRBV2|TRBJ1-1|TRBD1
TGTGCCAGCAGTGATGAGGGGGCGAGCACTGAAGCTTTCTTT
CASSDEGASTEAFF
>14|.|TRBV28|TRBJ2-2|.
TGTGCCAGCAGCCCTACGAGTAACACCGGGGAGCTGTTTTTT
CASSPTSNTGELFF
>14|.|TRBV18|TRBJ2-7|.
TGTGCCAGCTCACCACCGCAACAGCCCTACGAGCAGTACTTC
CASSPPQQPYEQYF
>15|.|TRBV27|TRBJ1-6|.
TGTGCCAGCAGTTTAAGTAGCTCCTATAATTCACCCCTCCACTTT
CASSLSSSYNSPLHF
>16|.|TRBV10-2|TRBJ2-3|TRBD2
TGCGCCAGCAGGCGGGGAGGGGACCCTAGCACAGATACGCAGTATTTT
CASRRGGDPSTDTQYF
>14|.|TRBV29-1|TRBJ2-4|.
TGCAGCGTTGGGGCAGCTCTAGCCAAAAACATTCAGTACTTC
CSVGAALAKNIQYF
>14|once|TRBV5-1|TRBJ2-5|.
TGCGCCAGCAGCTTGGGGGGGGGCTATGAGACCCAGTACTTC
CASSLGGGYETQYF
>15|.|TRBV6-5|TRBJ1-5|.
TGTGCCAGCAGTTACTCGCCAGGGTCGGGTCAGCCCCAGCATTTT
CASSYSPGSGQPQHF
>14|.|TRBV13|TRBJ2-5|TRBD1
TGTGCCAGCAGCACGAGACAGGGGTGGGAGACCCAGTACTTC
CASSTRQGWETQYF
>15|once|TRBV4-1|TRBJ1-1|.
TGCGCCAGCAGCCAAGATGGGGGAGGGAACACTGAAGCTTTCTTT
CASSQDGGGNTEAFF
>15|.|TRBV11-2|TRBJ2-1|.
TGTGCCAGCAGCTTACGTAGCGGAGAGTACAATGAGCAGTTCTTC
CASSLRSGEYNEQFF
>14|.|TRBV10-2|TRBJ1-5|.
TGCGCCAGCAGTAGTAATGGCAGGGCCCAGCCCCAGCATTTT
CASSSNGRAQPQHF
>16|.|TRBV5-1|TRBJ1-5|TRBD1
TGCGCCAGCAGCTTAGGGACAGCGAATAGCAATCAGCCCCAGCATTTT
CASSLGTANSNQPQHF
>16|once|TRBV19|TRBJ1-2|.
TGTGCCAGTAGTATAGACGCGTCGGGGTTGATCTATGGCTACACCTTC
CASSIDASGLIYGYTF
>11|.|TRBV25-1|TRBJ2-7|.
TGTGCCAGCAGTGTACATTGCGAGCAGTACTTC
CASSVHCEQYF
>15|.|TRBV11-2|TRBJ2-1|.
TGTGCCAGCAGCTTAGATCTGTCTAGGGGCTATGAGCAGTTCTTC
CASSLDLSRGYEQFF
>13|once|TRBV10-1|TRBJ1-4|.
TGCGCCAGCAGTGAGGGACAGATCGGAAAACTGTTTTTT
CASSEGQIGKLFF
>12|.|TRBV2|TRBJ2-7|.
TGTGCCAGCAGGGGGGCCCGGTCCGAGCAGTACTTC
CASRGARSEQYF
>18|.|TRBV7-9|TRBJ2-1|.
TGTGCCAGCAGCTTAGCGAGTGGACAGCGGAGCTCCTACAATGAGCAGTTCTTC
CASSLASGQRSSYNEQFF
>15|few|TRBV6-6|TRBJ1-5|.
TGTGCCAGCAGTTACTGGGGAGGTGGGGGTCAGCCCCAGCATTTT
CASSYWGGGGQPQHF
>16|.|TRBV15|TRBJ1-6|.
TGTGCCACCAGCAGAGATTTCTCCTTCGCAGGTTCACCCCTCCACTTT
CATSRDFSFAGSPLHF
>15|.|TRBV9|TRBJ1-6|.
TGTGCCAGCAGCGTAGATGCCAGGGTCAATTCACCCCTCCACTTT
CASSVDARVNSPLHF
>16|.|TRBV2|TRBJ1-5|.
TGTGCCAGCAGGGAAGGTGGGGGCTCCTTCAATCAGCCCCAGCATTTT
CASREGGGSFNQPQHF
>16|.|TRBV5-1|TRBJ2-3|.
TGCGCCAGCAGCTGGGGTGGAGGGGAGGGCACAGATACGCAGTATTTT
CASSWGGGEGTDTQYF
>15|.|TRBV5-5|TRBJ2-3|.
TGTGCCAGCAGCTTGGAAAGTGCGGGGTCAGATACGCAGTATTTT
CASSLESAGSDTQYF
>16|.|TRBV4-2|TRBJ1-1|.
TGTGCCAGCAGCCCTCCTTTAACATGGTCGAACACTGAAGCTTTCTTT
CASSPPLTWSNTEAFF
>14|.|TRBV5-1|TRBJ1-1|.
TGCGCCAGCAGGACCGGGGGGGGGAACACTGAAGCTTTCTTT
CASRTGGGNTEAFF
>16|.|TRBV7-2|TRBJ1-6|TRBD1
TGTGCCAGCAGCTTCAACCGGGACAGGGATGATTCACCCCTCCACTTT
CASSFNRDRDDSPLHF
>12|.|TRBV6-5|TRBJ2-1|.
TGTGCCAGCAGTTCTAGGGGCAATGAGCAGTTCTTC
CASSSRGNEQFF
>22|few|TRBV2|TRBJ2-3|.
TGTGCCAGCAGTGAGCGTTTAATAAGACAGGAAGCCCCGGGGACCTCCACAGATACGCAGTATTTT
CASSERLIRQEAPGTSTDTQYF
>18|.|TRBV5-1|TRBJ2-6|TRBD1
TGCGCCAGCAGCATCCGAGGACAGGCTGACTCTGGGGCCAACGTCCTGACTTTC
CASSIRGQADSGANVLTF
>15|once|TRBV19|TRBJ1-5|TRBD1
TGTGCCAGTAGACGGACAGGGGCGATCAATCAGCCCCAGCATTTT
CASRRTGAINQPQHF
>15|.|TRBV2|TRBJ1-6|.
TGTGCCAGCAGTGCAGTCGGCGGGGTTAATTCACCCCTCCACTTT
CASSAVGGVNSPLHF
>13|.|TRBV2|TRBJ2-7|TRBD2
TGTGCCAGCAGCGCTGGCGCGGGAGGTGAGCAGTACTTC
CASSAGAGGEQYF
>14|.|TRBV27|TRBJ1-5|.
TGTGCCAGCAGTCCCACGGGATTCAATCAGCCCCAGCATTTT
CASSPTGFNQPQHF
>12|.|TRBV28|TRBJ2-7|.
TGTGCCAGCAGGACAGGATCCTACGAGCAGTACTTC
CASRTGSYEQYF
>15|.|TRBV2|TRBJ2-4|TRBD1
TGTGCCAGCTCCCAGGACAGGGGTCGCGGGGACATTCAGTACTTC
CASSQDRGRGDIQYF
>13|.|TRBV5-5|TRBJ2-7|.
TGTGCCAGCAGCTTGGCCGTCTCCTACGAGCAGTACTTC
CASSLAVSYEQYF
>16|.|TRBV4-1|TRBJ2-3|TRBD1
TGCGCCAGCAGCCCGACAGGGGGGCAAGGGTCAGATACGCAGTATTTT
CASSPTGGQGSDTQYF
>18|.|TRBV18|TRBJ1-4|TRBD1
TGTGCCAGCTCACCGTTCCCGGGACAGGGAGAAACTAATGAAAAACTGTTTTTT
CASSPFPGQGETNEKLFF
>15|.|TRBV5-6|TRBJ2-3|TRBD2
TGTGCCAGCAGCTTGGTTAGCGGGGCCACAGATACGCAGTATTTT
CASSLVSGATDTQYF